This T cell receptor (beta chain) emerged from a study of T cell changes during pregnancy in multiple sclerosis. The method was immunoSEQ multiplex PCR; TCRdb's version includes in-frame clones alone and lacks a portion of them. Of 55,000 to 75,000 clones listed, approximately 89% are singletons. The CDR3 is made up of 13 amino acids. Trimming removed 6 bases from V and 5 bases from J, with 13 bases in between. Germline CDR1 WNHNN, CDR2 SYGVQD (reference sequence). The sample in question was peripheral blood, obtained in the third trimester of pregnancy. This clonotype was obtained from a female donor in good health, enrolled as a control in a pregnancy study. The chain joins TRBV10-1 to TRBJ1-2; tentatively, D is TRBD1 (5 bases). The CDR3 coding sequence is TGCGCCAGCAGCATGGACGGGGGATATGGCTACACCTTC. Translating gives CASSMDGGYGYTF.